Here is one T cell receptor beta chain with its context. The sample originates from a study of blood T cell repertoires in COVID-19. This CDR3 contains 17 residues. Germline trimming cut 1 base from V and 8 bases from J; bases unmatched to any gene: 10. Germline CDR1 and CDR2: KGHSH and LQKENI. Study processing details: Scientists estimated how many nucleated cells there were by amplifying reference gene primers. TCRdb keeps only in-frame clones here, not all; method: immunoSEQ multiplex PCR. The V and J calls and clone size are taken from that table; D and trimming were inferred from the DNA. The sample yields under 250,000 clones, about 89% seen once.

This chain links TRBV18 with TRBJ2-1; the match to TRBD1 covers 11 bases. This clonotype was obtained from an older woman who had recovered from COVID-19. The sequencing input was peripheral blood. CDR3 amino acids: CASSPLWTGGGGDEQFF. The CDR3 bases are TGTGCCAGCTCACCACTCTGGACAGGGGGCGGTGGTGATGAGCAGTTCTTC.